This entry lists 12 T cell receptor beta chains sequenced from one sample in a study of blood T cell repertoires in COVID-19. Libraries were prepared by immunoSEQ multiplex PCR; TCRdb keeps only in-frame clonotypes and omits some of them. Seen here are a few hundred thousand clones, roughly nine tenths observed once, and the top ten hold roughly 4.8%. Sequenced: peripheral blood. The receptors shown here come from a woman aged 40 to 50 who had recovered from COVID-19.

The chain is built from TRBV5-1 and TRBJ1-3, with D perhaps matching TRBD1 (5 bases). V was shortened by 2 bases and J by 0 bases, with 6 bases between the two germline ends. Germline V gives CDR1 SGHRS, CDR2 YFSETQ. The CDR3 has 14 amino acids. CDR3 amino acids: CASSFGGSGNTIYF. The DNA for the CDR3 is TGCGCCAGCAGCTTCGGGGGCTCTGGAAACACCATATATTTT.

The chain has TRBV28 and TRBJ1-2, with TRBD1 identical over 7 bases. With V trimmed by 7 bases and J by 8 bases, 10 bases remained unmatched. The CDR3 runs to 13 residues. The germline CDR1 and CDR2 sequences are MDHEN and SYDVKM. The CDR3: CASIIRQGGGYTF. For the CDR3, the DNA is TGTGCCAGCATTATAAGACAGGGCGGGGGCTACACCTTC.

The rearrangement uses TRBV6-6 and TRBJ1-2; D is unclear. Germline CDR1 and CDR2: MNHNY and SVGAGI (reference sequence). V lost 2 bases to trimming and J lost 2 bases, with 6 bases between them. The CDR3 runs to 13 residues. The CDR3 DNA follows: TGTGCCAGCAGTTACGGCCCCAACTATGGCTACACCTTC. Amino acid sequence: CASSYGPNYGYTF.

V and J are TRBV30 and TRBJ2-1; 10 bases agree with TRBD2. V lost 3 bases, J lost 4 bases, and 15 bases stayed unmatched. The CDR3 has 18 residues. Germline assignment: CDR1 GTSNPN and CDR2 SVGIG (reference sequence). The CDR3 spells CAWRVKRGGSISYNEQFF. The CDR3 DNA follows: TGTGCCTGGAGAGTGAAGCGGGGGGGCTCCATCTCTTACAATGAGCAGTTCTTC.

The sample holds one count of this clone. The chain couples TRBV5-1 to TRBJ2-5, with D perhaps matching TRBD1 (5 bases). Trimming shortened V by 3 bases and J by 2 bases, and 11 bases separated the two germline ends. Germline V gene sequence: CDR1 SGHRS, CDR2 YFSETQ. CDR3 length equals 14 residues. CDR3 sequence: CASSSVQGQETQYF. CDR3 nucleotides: TGCGCCAGCAGCTCCGTCCAGGGTCAAGAGACCCAGTACTTC.

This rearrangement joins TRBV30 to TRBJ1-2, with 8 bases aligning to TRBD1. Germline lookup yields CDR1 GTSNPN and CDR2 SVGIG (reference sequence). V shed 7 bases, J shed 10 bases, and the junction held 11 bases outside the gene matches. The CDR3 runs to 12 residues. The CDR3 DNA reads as TGTGCCTTGGACAGGGCCAAGCTTGACTACACCTTC. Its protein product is CALDRAKLDYTF.

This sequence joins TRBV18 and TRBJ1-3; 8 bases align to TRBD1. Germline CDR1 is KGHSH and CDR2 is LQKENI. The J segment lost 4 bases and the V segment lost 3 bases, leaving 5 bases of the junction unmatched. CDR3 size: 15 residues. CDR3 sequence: CASSPEQGGGNTIYF. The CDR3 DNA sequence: TGTGCCAGCTCACCGGAACAGGGGGGCGGAAACACCATATATTTT.

The CDR3 DNA reads as TGTGCCAGCAGTTTACAGGGACTAGCGGGGGGGAAGGATACGCAGTATTTT. Translated: CASSLQGLAGGKDTQYF. The chain joins TRBV27 to TRBJ2-3, with TRBD2 matching over 16 bases. Germline-derived CDR1 and CDR2 are MNHEY and SMNVEV (reference sequence). V shed 2 bases and J 6 bases; nucleotides not matched to a gene: 5. There are 17 residues in the CDR3.

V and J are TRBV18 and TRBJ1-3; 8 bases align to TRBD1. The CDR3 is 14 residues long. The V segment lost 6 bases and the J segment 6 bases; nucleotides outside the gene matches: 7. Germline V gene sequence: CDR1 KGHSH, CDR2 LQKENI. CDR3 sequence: CASSPDRVSNTIYF. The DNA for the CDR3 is TGTGCCAGCTCTCCGGACAGGGTCTCAAACACCATATATTTT.

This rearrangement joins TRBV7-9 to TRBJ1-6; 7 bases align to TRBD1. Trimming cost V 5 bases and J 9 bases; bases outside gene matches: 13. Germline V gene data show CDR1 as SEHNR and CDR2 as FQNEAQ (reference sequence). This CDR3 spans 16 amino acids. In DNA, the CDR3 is TGTGCCAGCAGCGACGCCGGGACAGCAGCCGGTTCACCCCTCCACTTT. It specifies CASSDAGTAAGSPLHF.

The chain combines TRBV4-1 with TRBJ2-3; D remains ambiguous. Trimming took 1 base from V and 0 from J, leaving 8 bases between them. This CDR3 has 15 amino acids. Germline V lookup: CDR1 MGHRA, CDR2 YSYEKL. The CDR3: CASSQGLTSTDTQYF. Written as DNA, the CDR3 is TGCGCCAGCAGCCAAGGACTTACTAGCACAGATACGCAGTATTTT.

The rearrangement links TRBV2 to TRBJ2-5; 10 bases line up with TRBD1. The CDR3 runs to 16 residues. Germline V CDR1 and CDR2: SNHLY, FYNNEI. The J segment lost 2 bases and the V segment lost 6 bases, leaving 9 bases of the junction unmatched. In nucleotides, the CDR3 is TGTGCCAGCAGCCGGGACAGGGGTTTAGGGCAAGAGACCCAGTACTTC. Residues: CASSRDRGLGQETQYF.